One and the same sample provided the 22 T cell receptor beta chains below, sequenced in a study of T cell repertoires in cytomegalovirus infection. TCRdb reprocessed the reads with MiXCR, giving one entry per CDR3 protein. The sample consists of 300,000 or so distinct CDR3 sequences, 20% to 25% of them appearing once. Which antigens these TCRs recognize remains unknown. This material consisted of cultured PBMCs, taken from culture after CMV antigen stimulation. The receptors derive from a human donor in good health (CMV status not recorded). Some clones in this sample may be carry-over from other donors' samples.

In its sample, this clonotype was seen a few times. The V gene is TRBV4-3, the J gene TRBJ2-7, with TRBD2 as a possible D gene (5 bases). This CDR3 comprises 15 residues. Germline assignment: CDR1 LGHNA and CDR2 YSLEER. The V and J ends lost 0 bases and 0 bases respectively, with 9 bases between them. The CDR3 spells CASSQDPGSSYEQYF. DNA of the CDR3: TGCGCCAGCAGCCAAGACCCGGGATCCTCCTACGAGCAGTACTTC.

This clonotype was seen many times. This chain uses TRBV7-8 with TRBJ2-7, with TRBD1 matching over 9 bases. J gave up 2 bases and V 4 bases, and 9 bases lay outside the gene matches. Germline loops: CDR1 SGHVS, CDR2 FQNEAQ. CDR3 length: 16 residues. The CDR3 coding sequence is TGTGCCAGCAGCTCTAGTGGGAGACAGGGGGCCTACGAGCAGTACTTC. Translation gives CASSSSGRQGAYEQYF.

CDR3 protein: CASSSRGPNSPLHF. CDR3 DNA: TGTGCCAGCAGCTCGAGGGGGCCCAATTCACCCCTCCACTTT. The chain carries TRBV5-4 and TRBJ1-6; 7 bases are shared with TRBD1. With 3 bases clipped from V and 7 bases from J, the junction kept 4 bases outside the gene matches. CDR1 is SGHNT, CDR2 YYREEE, per germline (reference sequence). The CDR3 extends over 14 amino acids.

The chain uses TRBV6-5 and TRBJ2-3; possible D gene TRBD1, 6 bases. The CDR3 contains 15 residues. Trimming pared 2 bases from V and 3 bases from J, leaving 12 bases between. The germline CDR1 and CDR2 sequences are MNHEY and SVGAGI. For the CDR3, the DNA is TGTGCCAGCAGTTACCAAGGGGGTCTGACAGATACGCAGTATTTT. It translates to CASSYQGGLTDTQYF.

This clonotype was recorded a few times. The rearrangement uses TRBV5-1 and TRBJ1-4, with 8 bases that match TRBD1. Trimming removed 4 bases from V and 6 bases from J; junction bases left unmatched: 5. The CDR3 sequence is 14 residues long. Germline V gives CDR1 SGHRS, CDR2 YFSETQ. CDR3 nucleotide sequence: TGCGCCAGCAGCCGGACAGGGAGGGATGAAAAACTGTTTTTT. Its translation: CASSRTGRDEKLFF. Supplemented by reference TRBV5-1 and TRBJ1-4, the full variable domain reads KAGVTQTPRYLIKTRGQQVTLSCSPISGHRSVSWYQQTPGQGLQFLFEYFSETQRNKGNFPGRFSGRQFSNSRSEMNVSTLELGDSALYLCASSRTGRDEKLFFGSGTQLSVL.

This chain joins TRBV4-3 and TRBJ2-7, with 8 bases lining up with TRBD1. CDR3 size: 15 residues. The junction had 6 bases not matched to a gene; V was cut back by 3 bases and J by 2 bases. Germline V CDR1 and CDR2: LGHNA, YSLEER. CDR3 in amino acids: CASSHRTGPTYEQYF. The CDR3 DNA reads TGCGCCAGCAGCCATCGGACAGGGCCGACCTACGAGCAGTACTTC.

This clonotype came up a few times. This sequence joins TRBV20-1 and TRBJ2-4; either TRBD1 or TRBD2 may supply D (6 bases each). CDR3 length: 14 amino acids. The V and J ends lost 3 bases and 5 bases respectively, with 14 bases between them. Per the germline V gene, CDR1 is DFQATT and CDR2 is SNEGSKA (reference sequence). CDR3 sequence: CSARRGGLENIQYF. CDR3 bases: TGCAGTGCTAGGAGAGGGGGGCTGGAAAACATTCAGTACTTC.

The sample holds a few counts of this clonotype. J is TRBJ2-7 and V is TRBV6-2 or TRBV6-3, with 12 positions matching TRBD2. CDR3 length: 15 amino acids. The V gene's germline CDR1 is MNHEY and CDR2 SVGEGT. The junction had 3 bases not matched to a gene; V was cut back by 6 bases and J by 0 bases. The CDR3 protein is CASRPGLAGSYEQYF. The CDR3 DNA reads as TGTGCCAGCAGACCGGGACTAGCGGGCTCCTACGAGCAGTACTTC.

This clonotype was seen only a few times. This chain links TRBV24-1 with TRBJ1-1, with D unclear. The CDR3 is 16 amino acids. The germline V gene encodes CDR1 KGHDR and CDR2 SFDVKD. V gave up 10 bases and J gave up 8 bases, with 28 bases separating them. CDR3 coding DNA: TGTGCCACGCCGATCGGGAAGGGCCCCCTGGAGTGGGAAGCTTTCTTT. Amino acid sequence: CATPIGKGPLEWEAFF.

The chain uses TRBV27 and TRBJ2-7; TRBD2 matches at 7 bases. This CDR3 spans 14 amino acids. CDR1 MNHEY and CDR2 SMNVEV come from the germline V gene (reference sequence). V gave up 3 bases and J gave up 3 bases; unmatched junction bases: 5. DNA for the CDR3: TGTGCCAGCAGTTTGCGGGGGAGAGACTACGAGCAGTACGTC. Encoded protein: CASSLRGRDYEQYV.

This chain connects TRBV6-4 to TRBJ2-7; TRBD2 matches at 7 bases. The germline V gene encodes CDR1 MRHNA and CDR2 SNTAGT. The CDR3 loop spans 15 amino acids. V was pared by 1 base and J by 0 bases, with 3 bases of the junction left unmatched. This CDR3 is CASSDWRGSSYEQYV. CDR3 DNA: TGTGCCAGCAGTGACTGGCGGGGGAGCTCCTACGAGCAGTACGTC.

This clonotype was seen ten or more times. The chain couples TRBV7-2 to TRBJ2-2; 9 nucleotides line up with TRBD2. V was clipped by 5 bases and J by 7 bases; unmatched bases: 11. Germline V gene lookup returns CDR1 SGHTA and CDR2 FQGNSA. CDR3 length: 16 amino acids. CDR3 residues: CASSALLAGVSGELFF. CDR3 sequence (DNA): TGTGCCAGCAGCGCACTCTTAGCGGGAGTTAGCGGGGAGCTGTTTTTT.

Ten or more counts support this clonotype. V gene TRBV7-2 combines with J gene TRBJ2-5; 7 bases are a match to TRBD2. The CDR3 has 13 residues. The V segment lost 5 bases and the J segment 2 bases; nucleotides outside the gene matches: 2. The V gene's germline CDR1 is SGHTA and CDR2 FQGNSA. DNA of the CDR3: TGTGCCAGCAGCCGGGGGGAGCAAGAGACCCAGTACTTC. It is translated as CASSRGEQETQYF.

The chain has TRBV6-1 and TRBJ2-1; 11 bases are a match to TRBD2. Germline V gene data show CDR1 as MNHNS and CDR2 as SASEGT. The CDR3 consists of 16 residues. J lost 6 bases, V lost 6 bases, and 10 bases had no gene match. The CDR3 reads CASRGPTSGGFNEQFF. CDR3 nucleotides: TGTGCCAGCAGAGGCCCAACTAGCGGGGGTTTCAATGAGCAGTTCTTC.

The chain couples TRBV9 to TRBJ1-2, with D unclear. Germline V lookup: CDR1 SGDLS, CDR2 YYNGEE. V was cut by 4 bases and J by 1 base, with 11 bases left in between. The CDR3 length is 14 residues. The DNA of the CDR3 is TGTGCCAGCAGCAAACGAGAAGTTAACTATGGCTACACCTTC. Its translation is CASSKREVNYGYTF.

There are many counts of this clonotype. The chain joins TRBV7-2 to TRBJ1-2; D might be TRBD1 (5 bases). The germline V gene encodes CDR1 SGHTA and CDR2 FQGNSA. Trimming stripped 4 bases from V and 10 bases from J, with 19 bases between. The CDR3 runs 14 residues. DNA of the CDR3: TGTGCCAGCAGCTCGTTCGGGACGGGAGGATTCTACACCTTC. As protein: CASSSFGTGGFYTF.

By share, this clonotype counts as medium-sized. J is TRBJ2-7 and V is TRBV7-8; D gene uncertain. The CDR3 has 14 amino acids. V lost 1 base to trimming and J lost 4 bases, with 11 bases between them. CDR1 and CDR2 from the germline V gene are SGHVS and FQNEAQ. The CDR3 loop is CASSLVALGYEQYF. The CDR3 DNA sequence: TGTGCCAGCAGCTTAGTCGCCTTAGGGTACGAGCAGTACTTC.

This clonotype was detected only a few times. This chain uses TRBV6-1 with TRBJ2-5; weak D call: TRBD1 (6 bases). The CDR3 covers 14 residues. The germline CDR1 and CDR2 sequences are MNHNS and SASEGT. V lost 5 bases and J 1 base, leaving 11 bases between the germline ends. CDR3: CASSPRDTQETQYF. As DNA, the CDR3 is TGTGCCAGCAGTCCCCGGGACACCCAAGAGACCCAGTACTTC.

The J gene is TRBJ1-5, the V gene TRBV19, with 8 bases that match TRBD1. The CDR3 spans 15 residues. J gave up 0 bases and V 4 bases, and 2 bases lay outside the gene matches. Germline assignment: CDR1 LNHDA and CDR2 SQIVND (reference sequence). The CDR3 DNA is TGTGCCAGTAGTACGGACAGGGTTAGCAATCAGCCCCAGCATTTT. Translated: CASSTDRVSNQPQHF.

This clonotype was seen more than once but under ten times. DNA for the CDR3: TGTGCCAGCAGCCCATCAAAGAACAGGGATTCGTCTCAGCCCCAGCATTTT. This encodes CASSPSKNRDSSQPQHF. The chain carries TRBV2 and TRBJ1-5; possibly TRBD1 for D (6 bases). This CDR3 has 17 residues. V was shortened by 6 bases and J by 6 bases, with 24 bases between the two germline ends. CDR1 SNHLY and CDR2 FYNNEI come from the germline V gene.

This clonotype was detected many times. The rearrangement links TRBV7-2 to TRBJ1-2, with TRBD1 matching over 7 bases. Germline CDR1 reads SGHTA; CDR2 reads FQGNSA. After removal of 4 bases from V and 4 bases from J, the junction contained 12 bases not matched to a gene. This CDR3 has 16 amino acids. CDR3 loop: CASSSSTGVLGYGYTF. CDR3 DNA sequence: TGTGCCAGCAGCTCCTCAACAGGGGTACTGGGCTATGGCTACACCTTC. Looking up the rest from reference TRBV7-2 and TRBJ1-2 gives the full variable domain: GAGVSQSPSNKVTEKGKDVELRCDPISGHTALYWYRQSLGQGLEFLIYFQGNSAPDKSGLPSDRFSAERTGGSVSTLTIQRTQQEDSAVYLCASSSSTGVLGYGYTFGSGTRLTVV.

This clonotype was seen only a few times. This chain links TRBV12-3 or TRBV12-4 with TRBJ2-1; D is possibly TRBD1 (5 bases). V was shortened by 4 bases and J by 5 bases, with 12 bases between the two germline ends. The CDR3 has 14 amino acids. The CDR3 reads CASSSRQGHNEQFF. The CDR3 coding sequence is TGTGCCAGCAGTTCCCGGCAGGGCCACAATGAGCAGTTCTTC.